These T cell receptor beta chains were read from a single sample in a study of spatial heterogeneity in lung cancer. Each CDR3 protein is one row after TCRdb ran MiXCR on the 5' RACE reads. The table has some 87,000 distinct CDR3 sequences, over 8.5% seen once; the top ten hold about 7.1%. Specimen: PBMCs, collected at surgery. Every receptor here comes from a male donor with early-stage non-small cell lung cancer. Both conserved end residues are part of each CDR3. The order of the fields is V gene, J gene, D gene, CDR3 length, clone size, CDR3 DNA, CDR3 protein. D genes are given only for firm matches. Clone size, where shown, is once, few, many, or a class for clones that have expanded.

TRBV9,TRBJ2-3,.,15,few,TGTGCCAGCACCGTAGACGGGGAGCTCCGAGATACGCAGTATTTT,CASTVDGELRDTQYF
TRBV5-1,TRBJ1-2,.,13,few,TGCGCCAGCAGTTTGAGGGGGAACTATGGCTACACCTTC,CASSLRGNYGYTF
TRBV7-2,TRBJ1-6,.,12,.,TGTGCCAGCAGCTTAGCGAGGGAAACCCTCCACTTT,CASSLARETLHF
TRBV20-1,TRBJ2-3,.,14,.,TGCAGTGCTAAGGGGGACGGGGGCACAGATACGCAGTATTTT,CSAKGDGGTDTQYF
TRBV5-1,TRBJ2-7,TRBD2,15,.,TGCGCCAGCAGCCAAGGGACTAGCGGGAGGCGGGAGCAGTACTTC,CASSQGTSGRREQYF
TRBV7-9,TRBJ2-7,TRBD1,12,few,TGTGCCAGCAGGCGTGGCTCTGGGGACAGGTTCTTC,CASRRGSGDRFF
TRBV6-5,TRBJ2-1,.,13,.,TGTGCCAGCAGTCGGGGCCCGAGGGATGAGCAGTTCTTC,CASSRGPRDEQFF
TRBV7-9,TRBJ2-2,TRBD2,18,few,TGTGCCAGCAGCTTAGCGCTGACTAGCGGGGGCGGCGCCGGGGAGCTGTTTTTT,CASSLALTSGGGAGELFF
TRBV5-1,TRBJ2-7,.,14,many,TGCGCCAGCAGCCCCGACACGGGGGCCTACGAGCAGTACTTC,CASSPDTGAYEQYF
TRBV5-1,TRBJ2-1,.,13,many,TGCGCCAGCAGCGTGACTGGGGATCTTGAGCAGTTCTTC,CASSVTGDLEQFF
TRBV2,TRBJ2-5,.,13,few,TGTGCCAGCAGGACCATGCGGCAAGAGACCCAGTACTTC,CASRTMRQETQYF
TRBV29-1,TRBJ2-1,.,14,.,TGCAGCGCCACATGGACTGGATCCTACAATGAGCAGTTCTTC,CSATWTGSYNEQFF
TRBV6-6,TRBJ2-3,TRBD1,15,few,TGTGCCAGCAGCCCCCGGGACAGGGGCTCAGATACGCAGTATTTT,CASSPRDRGSDTQYF
TRBV28,TRBJ2-5,TRBD2,19,few,TGTGCCAGCAGTTTGCGGCACAGGCGTAGCGGGAGGAAACAAGAGACCCAGTACTTC,CASSLRHRRSGRKQETQYF
TRBV10-3,TRBJ1-1,.,13,.,TGTGCCATCAGTGAGTCGTTGAGACCTGAAGCTTTCTTT,CAISESLRPEAFF
TRBV24-1,TRBJ2-1,.,11,many,TGTGCCACCGGCCGGGACAATGAGCAGTTCTTC,CATGRDNEQFF
TRBV12-3/TRBV12-4,TRBJ1-2,TRBD1,15,many,TGTGCCAGCAGTTTCTTCCAGGGGGCAAACTATGGCTACACCTTC,CASSFFQGANYGYTF
TRBV4-2,TRBJ1-5,.,15,few,TGTGCCAGCAGCCAAGAGAGACAGAGCAATCAGCCCCAGCATTTT,CASSQERQSNQPQHF
TRBV9,TRBJ2-5,TRBD1,16,many,TGTGCCAGCAGCGTAGGAACCGGACAGGGCCAAGAGACCCAGTACTTC,CASSVGTGQGQETQYF
TRBV29-1,TRBJ2-2,.,13,.,TGCAGCTTGCACGCAGGGGCCTCCGGGGAGCTGTTTTTT,CSLHAGASGELFF
TRBV7-6,TRBJ2-7,TRBD2,13,many,TGTGCCAGCAGCCAGGGACTACCCTACGAGCAGTACTTC,CASSQGLPYEQYF
TRBV19,TRBJ2-7,TRBD1,15,few,TGTGCCAGTAGTAACCCTCAGGGGGCTGCCTACGAGCAGTACTTC,CASSNPQGAAYEQYF
TRBV9,TRBJ2-7,TRBD1,15,many,TGTGCCAGCAGCCCCGGGGACAGGGAGGAGTACGAGCAGTACTTC,CASSPGDREEYEQYF
TRBV29-1,TRBJ2-3,.,12,few,TGCAGCGTTGAAGTAGGCCGAGATACGCAGTATTTT,CSVEVGRDTQYF
TRBV19,TRBJ2-2,.,12,many,TGTGCCAGTAGCCCGAACACCGGGGAGCTGTTTTTT,CASSPNTGELFF
TRBV28,TRBJ2-3,TRBD1,15,.,TGTGCCAGCAGTTCAACAGGGGCGGCGGGAGATACGCAGTATTTT,CASSSTGAAGDTQYF
TRBV9,TRBJ1-1,TRBD1,16,.,TGTGCCAGCAGCGTAGTCGGGACAGGCATGAACACTGAAGCTTTCTTT,CASSVVGTGMNTEAFF